These T cell receptor beta chains were read from a single sample in a study of T cells in Graves' hyperthyroidism and ophthalmopathy. TCRdb re-called the multiplex PCR reads with MiXCR, one entry per CDR3 protein. The sample contains 350,000 to 400,000 distinct CDR3 sequences, around a sixth of which appear only once. The sample comprised blood. These receptor sequences come from a man between 18 and 35 years old with Graves' ophthalmopathy. The CDR3 runs from the conserved cysteine through the conserved F or W. D genes are given only for firm matches. Not every row has a clone size; where given, it reads once, few, many or a size class.

V	D	J	size	length	CDR3	DNA
TRBV20-1	-	TRBJ1-2	many	12	CSATGADYGYTF	TGCAGTGCTACAGGGGCTGACTATGGCTACACCTTC
TRBV6-2/TRBV6-3	TRBD2	TRBJ2-1	-	18	CASSYNAGGLSVYNEQFF	TGTGCCAGCAGTTATAACGCGGGGGGGCTGTCCGTCTACAATGAGCAGTTCTTC
TRBV6-1	TRBD2	TRBJ2-5	many	20	CASSYKFSSMRGVVRETQYF	TGTGCCAGCAGTTATAAATTCTCTTCTATGCGGGGGGTGGTACGGGAGACCCAGTACTTC
TRBV12-3/TRBV12-4	-	TRBJ1-3	many	15	CASSTPAWSGNTIYF	TGTGCCAGCAGCACCCCTGCATGGAGTGGAAACACCATATATTTT
TRBV6-1	-	TRBJ1-1	many	13	CASSGGFGTEAFF	TGTGCCAGCAGTGGAGGGTTCGGGACTGAAGCTTTCTTT
TRBV5-1	TRBD1	TRBJ2-7	many	13	CASSYRDREEQYF	TGCGCCAGCAGCTATCGGGACAGGGAGGAGCAGTACTTC
TRBV3-1	-	TRBJ1-1	many	15	CASSQLPEVNTEAFF	TGTGCCAGCAGCCAGCTTCCCGAAGTGAACACTGAAGCTTTCTTT
TRBV15	-	TRBJ2-2	few	14	CATSRVAGTGELFF	TGTGCCACCAGCAGAGTGGCGGGGACCGGGGAGCTGTTTTTT
TRBV12-3/TRBV12-4	-	TRBJ2-5	-	15	CASSSFEGGEETQYF	TGTGCCAGCAGCTCCTTCGAGGGGGGGGAAGAGACCCAGTACTTC
TRBV18	-	TRBJ1-1	many	14	CASSPASSDTEAFF	TGTGCCAGCTCACCAGCATCATCAGACACTGAAGCTTTCTTT
TRBV3-1	TRBD2	TRBJ2-1	few	16	CASSQDRGSGAFGRFF	TGTGCCAGCAGCCAAGATCGGGGTAGCGGGGCCTTCGGGCGGTTCTTC
TRBV3-1	TRBD2	TRBJ2-2	few	16	CASSFTSGGGTGELFF	TGTGCCAGCAGCTTTACTAGCGGGGGGGGCACCGGGGAGCTGTTTTTT
TRBV29-1	TRBD1	TRBJ1-2	few	15	CSVEDPGQGNYGYTF	TGCAGCGTTGAAGACCCGGGACAGGGAAACTATGGCTACACCTTC
TRBV18	TRBD1	TRBJ2-7	many	13	CASSPDRGREQYF	TGTGCCAGCTCACCGGACAGGGGGCGCGAGCAGTACTTC
TRBV11-2	-	TRBJ2-6	many	18	CASSWKAVEVSGANVLTF	TGTGCCAGCAGCTGGAAGGCCGTTGAGGTCTCTGGGGCCAACGTCCTGACTTTC
TRBV6-1	TRBD2	TRBJ2-3	many	15	CASSASSGGADTQYF	TGTGCCAGCAGTGCTTCTAGCGGGGGGGCGGATACGCAGTATTTT
TRBV5-6	TRBD1	TRBJ1-2	few	15	CASRPTHRGSYGYTF	TGTGCCAGTCGCCCTACCCACAGGGGTAGCTATGGCTACACCTTC
TRBV12-3/TRBV12-4	-	TRBJ2-3	many	15	CASSLFRTGTDTQYF	TGTGCCAGCAGTTTATTTCGGACTGGCACAGATACGCAGTATTTT
TRBV15	-	TRBJ1-2	-	14	CATSTGGRSKGYTF	TGTGCCACCAGCACGGGGGGAAGGTCGAAGGGCTACACCTTC
TRBV6-1	TRBD2	TRBJ2-7	few	13	CAVISGSSYEQYF	TGTGCCGTGATCAGCGGGAGCTCCTACGAGCAGTACTTC
TRBV6-5	TRBD1	TRBJ1-1	many	14	CASSYSRDSPEAFF	TGTGCCAGCAGTTACTCGAGGGACAGCCCTGAAGCTTTCTTT
TRBV13	-	TRBJ2-3	many	12	CASSLDGNTQYF	TGTGCCAGCAGCTTAGACGGGAATACGCAGTATTTT
TRBV3-1	TRBD1	TRBJ2-1	-	14	CASSQHDRGLEQFF	TGTGCCAGCAGCCAGCACGACAGGGGGCTTGAGCAGTTCTTC
TRBV5-1	TRBD2	TRBJ2-1	many	15	CASRSGGGAYNEQFF	TGCGCCAGCAGAAGCGGGGGGGGGGCCTACAATGAGCAGTTCTTC
TRBV2	-	TRBJ1-2	many	13	CASRDTLVDGYTF	TGTGCCAGCAGAGATACGCTAGTGGATGGCTACACCTTC
TRBV19	-	TRBJ2-4	few	13	CASSSSGVGIQYF	TGTGCCAGTAGTAGTTCAGGGGTCGGCATTCAGTACTTC
TRBV5-1	TRBD1	TRBJ2-2	many	15	CASTKETGLAGELFF	TGCGCCAGCACCAAAGAGACAGGGTTGGCCGGGGAGCTGTTTTTT
TRBV19	TRBD1	TRBJ1-4	few	15	CASSGTGTVSEKLFF	TGTGCCAGTAGTGGTACCGGGACAGTAAGTGAAAAACTGTTTTTT
TRBV20-1	TRBD1	TRBJ1-1	many	13	CSASGTGETEAFF	TGCAGTGCTAGTGGGACAGGGGAAACTGAAGCTTTCTTT
TRBV24-1	-	TRBJ1-4	many	19	CATSDLRPSPQVEGEKLFF	TGTGCCACCAGTGATTTGAGGCCAAGTCCGCAAGTCGAGGGGGAAAAACTGTTTTTT
TRBV6-5	TRBD1	TRBJ2-4	few	15	CASSYGTGGVDIQYF	TGTGCCAGCAGTTACGGGACAGGGGGTGTTGACATTCAGTACTTC
TRBV19	-	TRBJ1-1	-	16	CASSIGVRAYYTEAFF	TGTGCCAGTAGTATAGGAGTAAGGGCCTACTACACTGAAGCTTTCTTT
TRBV9	-	TRBJ2-3	few	14	CALGGLVGTDTQYF	TGTGCACTGGGGGGGCTAGTCGGCACAGATACGCAGTATTTT
TRBV6-1	TRBD1	TRBJ2-7	many	15	CASSEEDRGTYEQYF	TGTGCCAGCAGTGAGGAGGACAGGGGGACCTACGAGCAGTACTTC
TRBV28	-	TRBJ1-2	many	13	CATLPGAPGGYTF	TGTGCCACTCTCCCTGGGGCCCCCGGTGGCTACACCTTC
TRBV6-1	-	TRBJ1-5	few	14	CASTKREGNQPQHF	TGTGCCAGCACCAAGAGGGAGGGAAATCAGCCCCAGCATTTT